This T cell receptor (beta chain) was sequenced during a study of cytomegalovirus exposure and HLA in healthy donors. Findings and caveats of the study: Available immune exposure information covered CMV serostatus only. For presence/absence analyses, sequencing depth was assumed to be roughly uniform across donors.

Of note for this clone: Its specificity is not known.

The PCR employed 60 Vbeta primers together with 13 Jbeta primers. Some clones are missing from TCRdb's copy, which holds only in-frame ones; the method was immunoSEQ multiplex PCR. The repertoire holds about 120,000 clones, 78% seen once, with about 3.3% in the top ten. Deletions cut 4 bases from V and 0 bases from J, with 10 bases between. Germline CDR1 is SGHRS and CDR2 is YFSETQ. This CDR3 contains 14 residues. The sequence derives from a young woman in good health and CMV-seropositive. Sequences were obtained from PBMCs. V usage is TRBV5-1 and J usage is TRBJ2-5; D is uncertain. The CDR3 here is CASSPVSYQETQYF. DNA for the CDR3: TGCGCCAGCAGCCCCGTTTCGTACCAAGAGACCCAGTACTTC.